These T cell receptor beta chains were read from a single sample in a study of T cell responses to AZD1222 COVID-19 vaccine. Only in-frame clones appear in the TCRdb table, and some are missing; sequencing was by immunoSEQ multiplex PCR. The profile shows 90,000 to 150,000 clones, 85% to 90% of them singletons. Material: peripheral blood, obtained 28 days after the second AZD1222 dose. All receptors derive from an adult who received the AZD1222 COVID-19 vaccine. Each CDR3 is given with its conserved first and last residue. The D gene is left open where the match is weak. The size field is filled for only some rows; it gives once, few, many or a size class.

j_call v_call d_call clone_size cdr3_aa cdr3_nt
TRBJ2-1 TRBV15 TRBD2 . CATSRLSLGLAGANEQFF TGTGCCACCAGCAGGCTATCTCTCGGACTAGCGGGGGCCAATGAGCAGTTCTTC
TRBJ1-1 TRBV3-1/TRBV3-2 TRBD1 . CASSPRTGGTEAFF TGTGCCAGCAGCCCCAGGACAGGTGGGACTGAAGCTTTCTTT
TRBJ1-6 TRBV4-1 TRBD1 . CASSQEARGQGFSPLHF TGCGCCAGCAGCCAAGAAGCCCGGGGACAGGGTTTCTCACCCCTCCACTTT
TRBJ1-1 TRBV28 . . CASSFWAANTEAFF TGTGCCAGCAGTTTTTGGGCAGCGAACACTGAAGCTTTCTTT
TRBJ2-1 TRBV27 TRBD2 . CASIGLAGGRNNEQLF TGTGCCAGCATAGGACTAGCGGGAGGGCGGAACAATGAGCAGCTCTTC
TRBJ2-7 TRBV4-3 TRBD1 . CASSQVKSGGEQYF TGCGCCAGCAGCCAAGTAAAGTCAGGGGGCGAGCAGTACTTC
TRBJ2-1 TRBV6-4 . once CASSLEPSYNEQFF TGTGCCAGTTCTCTAGAGCCTTCCTACAATGAGCAGTTCTTC
TRBJ2-3 TRBV7-2 . . CASSLLSSTDTQYF TGTGCCAGCAGCTTATTATCTAGCACAGATACGCAGTATTTT
TRBJ2-3 TRBV7-3 . . CASSPTLRATQYF TGTGCCAGCAGCCCGACGCTGCGGGCTACGCAGTATTTT
TRBJ1-1 TRBV28 . . CASIPGWGVEAFF TGTGCCAGCATCCCAGGTTGGGGCGTTGAAGCTTTCTTT
TRBJ1-2 TRBV24-1 . . CATSDADGSYGYTF TGTGCCACCAGTGATGCCGACGGGAGCTATGGCTACACCTTC
TRBJ1-2 TRBV28 . . CASTLLGVDYGYTF TGTGCCAGCACCTTATTAGGGGTAGACTATGGCTACACCTTC
TRBJ2-3 TRBV20-1 . . CSASSLLDTQYF TGCAGTGCTAGTAGCCTTTTAGATACGCAGTATTTT
TRBJ2-4 TRBV14 . . CASSQEWSPHVLAKNIQYF TGTGCCAGCAGCCAAGAATGGAGTCCGCACGTACTAGCCAAAAACATTCAGTACTTC
TRBJ1-5 TRBV4-1 TRBD1 . CASRPTVQGRINQPQHF TGCGCCAGCAGGCCAACGGTACAGGGGCGAATCAATCAGCCCCAGCATTTT
TRBJ2-3 TRBV3-1/TRBV3-2 . . CASSQGTVTDTQYF TGTGCCAGCAGCCAAGGGACAGTCACAGATACGCAGTATTTT
TRBJ2-7 TRBV15 TRBD2 . CATSRGGFYEQYF TGTGCCACCAGCCGGGGGGGATTCTACGAGCAGTACTTC
TRBJ1-1 TRBV19 . . CASINTGRGVEAFF TGTGCCAGTATCAACACCGGACGAGGGGTTGAAGCTTTCTTT
TRBJ2-1 TRBV18 . . CASSPETLGLRQFF TGTGCCAGCTCACCGGAGACATTGGGACTTCGGCAGTTCTTC
TRBJ2-1 TRBV7-3 TRBD2 . CASSLIAGGLVGEQFF TGTGCCAGCAGCTTGATAGCGGGAGGACTTGTCGGTGAGCAGTTCTTC
TRBJ1-5 TRBV3-1/TRBV3-2 TRBD1 once CASSQDRETGGTLCGQPQHF TGTGCCAGCAGCCAAGATAGGGAGACAGGGGGCACCCTTTGTGGTCAGCCCCAGCATTTT
TRBJ1-1 TRBV5-1 . . CASSPTGQSTEAFF TGCGCCAGCAGCCCGACAGGACAGAGCACTGAAGCTTTCTTT
TRBJ1-2 TRBV7-8 . . CASSLEPRTNYGYTF TGTGCCAGCAGCTTAGAACCCCGGACTAACTATGGCTACACCTTC
TRBJ1-6 TRBV7-2 . . CASRAGTSPLHF TGTGCCAGCAGAGCAGGGACTTCACCCCTCCACTTT
TRBJ2-1 TRBV28 TRBD2 . CASSKVSGRGNEQFF TGTGCCAGCAGTAAGGTTAGCGGGAGAGGGAATGAGCAGTTCTTC
TRBJ2-7 TRBV10-3 TRBD1 . CAIIPGQGDYEQYF TGTGCCATCATTCCGGGACAGGGGGACTACGAGCAGTACTTC
TRBJ2-7 TRBV28 TRBD1 . CRTRGQRYEQYF TGCCGTACTAGGGGACAGCGGTACGAGCAGTACTTC
TRBJ2-2 TRBV7-3 . . CASSAGQIANTGELFF TGTGCCAGCAGCGCGGGACAGATAGCGAACACCGGGGAGCTGTTTTTT
TRBJ1-5 TRBV18 . . CASSPPNGEGNQPQHF TGTGCCAGCTCACCACCGAATGGAGAAGGCAATCAGCCCCAGCATTTT
TRBJ2-5 TRBV5-1 . . CASSYREETQYF TGCGCCAGCAGCTACAGGGAAGAGACCCAGTACTTC
TRBJ1-1 TRBV19 TRBD1 few CASTFWDSRTEAFF TGTGCCAGTACCTTCTGGGACAGTCGGACTGAAGCTTTCTTT
TRBJ2-7 TRBV5-4 . once CASSLGGRPYEQYF TGTGCCAGCAGCTTGGGGGGACGGCCCTACGAGCAGTACTTC
TRBJ2-7 TRBV18 TRBD2 . CASSPGFTRQGGTSGSYEQYF TGTGCCAGCTCACCCGGGTTTACAAGACAGGGAGGGACTAGCGGGAGCTACGAGCAGTACTTC
TRBJ1-2 TRBV5-1 . . CASSLGHGLDGYTF TGCGCCAGCAGCTTGGGCCACGGCTTAGATGGCTACACCTTC
TRBJ1-5 TRBV3-1/TRBV3-2 . few CASSQHTHNQPQHF TGTGCCAGCAGCCAACACACCCATAATCAGCCCCAGCATTTT
TRBJ2-7 TRBV5-1 . . CASSLIGNFPYEQYF TGCGCCAGCAGCTTGATCGGGAACTTCCCCTACGAGCAGTACTTC
TRBJ1-2 TRBV6-5 . . CASSYVDRYTF TGTGCCAGCAGTTACGTAGATCGCTACACCTTC
TRBJ2-3 TRBV5-1 . . CASSLAGASTDTQYF TGCGCCAGCAGCTTGGCGGGAGCTAGCACAGATACGCAGTATTTT
TRBJ1-2 TRBV27 . once CASRGAGDYYGYTF TGTGCCAGCAGAGGCGCAGGGGACTACTATGGCTACACCTTC
TRBJ2-1 TRBV5-6 TRBD1 . CASSSGTGVFNEQFF TGTGCCAGCAGCTCCGGGACAGGGGTTTTCAATGAGCAGTTCTTC
TRBJ2-7 TRBV7-3 . once CASSPYGSYEQYF TGTGCCAGCAGCCCGTATGGATCCTACGAGCAGTACTTC
TRBJ2-1 TRBV7-2 TRBD2 . CASSNIAGGPNEQFF TGTGCCAGCAGCAACATAGCGGGAGGGCCGAATGAGCAGTTCTTC
TRBJ1-6 TRBV30 TRBD1 . CAWTRQGGLNSPLHF TGTGCCTGGACCCGACAGGGGGGGTTAAATTCACCCCTCCACTTT
TRBJ1-2 TRBV2 . once CASSTQGVNYGYTF TGTGCCAGCAGTACACAGGGCGTGAACTATGGCTACACCTTC
TRBJ1-1 TRBV6-5 TRBD1 . CASSRTGEAFF TGTGCCAGCAGTCGGACAGGGGAAGCTTTCTTT
TRBJ2-1 TRBV4-1 . few CASSQVDMGLSYNEQFF TGCGCCAGCAGCCAAGTTGATATGGGACTCTCCTACAATGAGCAGTTCTTC